The table lists the clone carrying this TCR beta chain with a few counts. Its antigen is still unknown. Preparation of the TCRbeta library used unique molecular identifiers. TCRdb independently ran MiXCR on the PCR reads; one entry per CDR3 protein. There are fewer than 550,000 distinct CDR3 sequences in the sample; over 10% occur only once, and approximately 15% lies in the top ten. This specimen comes from a study of T-cell reconstitution after alpha-beta-depleted transplantation in children. Study observations and caveats: Newly produced T cells mostly provided counts and TCRbeta diversity after one year, as hyperexpanded clones declined. It was surviving recipient T cells and thymic progenitors that gave some patients high TCRbeta diversity at day 60. Expanded clones from the graft, numbering several hundred, reportedly supplied alpha-beta T cells about two months after transplant.

This TCR derives from a female patient between 2 and 15 years old who had a stem cell transplant for aplastic anemia, so the T cells may come from the graft donor. The material was PBMCs, mostly from graft donor cells, obtained 180 days after TCRalphabeta/CD19-depleted stem cell transplant.

CDR3 loop: CASSLSVTNYGYTF. The CDR3 nucleotides are TGTGCCAGCAGTTTGTCCGTTACTAACTATGGCTACACCTTC. V is TRBV6-5 and J is TRBJ1-2; D is ambiguous. Per germline, CDR1 MNHEY and CDR2 SVGAGI. This CDR3 has 14 amino acids. V was cut by 4 bases and J by 0 bases, with 9 bases left in between.